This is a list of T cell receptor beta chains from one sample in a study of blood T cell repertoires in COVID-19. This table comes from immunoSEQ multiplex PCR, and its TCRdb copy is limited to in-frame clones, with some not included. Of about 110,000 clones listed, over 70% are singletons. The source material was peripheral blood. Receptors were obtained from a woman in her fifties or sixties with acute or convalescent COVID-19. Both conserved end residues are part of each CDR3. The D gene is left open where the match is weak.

TGTGCCAGCTCACCACCGGGCGGGAAGAACACTGAAGCTTTCTTT,CASSPPGGKNTEAFF,TRBV18,TRBJ1-1,.
TGTGCCAGCAGTTTACTCCTCAGGGGGGACTCGGGAGCTTTCTTT,CASSLLLRGDSGAFF,TRBV28,TRBJ1-1,TRBD1
TGTGCCTGGAGTGTCGGGGGGGCCGGCGGCTACACCTTC,CAWSVGGAGGYTF,TRBV30,TRBJ1-2,.
TGTGCCAGCAGCCCTCAGGGGAACACTGAAGCTTTCTTT,CASSPQGNTEAFF,TRBV7-9,TRBJ1-1,.
TGTGCCAGCAGTGTTGGGCCCCCCTCACTAGCGGGGGCGCTCACCGGGGAGCTGTTTTTT,CASSVGPPSLAGALTGELFF,TRBV2,TRBJ2-2,TRBD2
TGCGCCAGCAGCTTGACAGGGAACACTGAAGCTTTCTTT,CASSLTGNTEAFF,TRBV5-1,TRBJ1-1,.
TGTGCCAGTCAAACAGGGGGCGGTTCTGAAAAACTGTTTTTT,CASQTGGGSEKLFF,TRBV28,TRBJ1-4,TRBD1
TGTGCCAGCAGTCGACTAGCGGACGCCACAGATACGCAGTATTTT,CASSRLADATDTQYF,TRBV28,TRBJ2-3,TRBD2
TGTGCCAGCTCACCCAACCTCTGGAGGGACACTGAAGCTTTCTTT,CASSPNLWRDTEAFF,TRBV18,TRBJ1-1,.
TGTGCCAGCAGCTTGGGAATAGACAGGGGACTCCAAGAGACCCAGTACTTC,CASSLGIDRGLQETQYF,TRBV5-4,TRBJ2-5,TRBD1
TGTGCCAGCAGTTTAGGGCAGGGCTATGGCTACACCTTC,CASSLGQGYGYTF,TRBV12-3/TRBV12-4,TRBJ1-2,.
TGCGCCAGCAGAGTAGGTGACTCCAACACTGAAGCTTTCTTT,CASRVGDSNTEAFF,TRBV5-1,TRBJ1-1,.
TGTGCCAGTAGTATCACGGGACTAGCGAAAAACGAGCAGTACTTC,CASSITGLAKNEQYF,TRBV19,TRBJ2-7,TRBD2
TGTGCCAGTAAATACAGGGGCACTGAAGCTTTCTTT,CASKYRGTEAFF,TRBV19,TRBJ1-1,TRBD1